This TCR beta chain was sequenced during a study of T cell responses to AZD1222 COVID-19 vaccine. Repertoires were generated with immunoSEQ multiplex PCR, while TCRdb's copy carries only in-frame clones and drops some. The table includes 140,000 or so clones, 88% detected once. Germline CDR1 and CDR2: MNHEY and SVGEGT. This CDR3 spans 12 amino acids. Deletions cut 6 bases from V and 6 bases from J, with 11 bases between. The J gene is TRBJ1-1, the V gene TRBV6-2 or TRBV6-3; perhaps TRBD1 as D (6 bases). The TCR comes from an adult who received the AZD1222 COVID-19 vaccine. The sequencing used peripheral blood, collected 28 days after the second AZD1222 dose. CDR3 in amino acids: CASSPDSAEAFF. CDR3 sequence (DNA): TGTGCCAGCAGCCCGGACAGCGCTGAAGCTTTCTTT.